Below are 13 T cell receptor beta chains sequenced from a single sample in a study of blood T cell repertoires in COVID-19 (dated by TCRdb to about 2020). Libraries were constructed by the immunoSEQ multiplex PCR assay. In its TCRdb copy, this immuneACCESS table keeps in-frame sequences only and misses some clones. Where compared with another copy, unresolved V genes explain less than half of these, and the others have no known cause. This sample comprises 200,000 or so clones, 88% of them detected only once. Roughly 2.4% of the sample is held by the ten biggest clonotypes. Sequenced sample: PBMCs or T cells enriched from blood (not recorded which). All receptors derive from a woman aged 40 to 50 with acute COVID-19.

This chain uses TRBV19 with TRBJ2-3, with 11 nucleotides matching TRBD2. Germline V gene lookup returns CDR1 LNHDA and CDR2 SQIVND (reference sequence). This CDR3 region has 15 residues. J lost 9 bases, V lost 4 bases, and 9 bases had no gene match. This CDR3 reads CASSTLGTSGLTQYF. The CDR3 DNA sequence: TGTGCCAGTAGTACATTGGGGACTAGCGGATTAACGCAGTATTTT. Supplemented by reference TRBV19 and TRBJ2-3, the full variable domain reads DGGITQSPKYLFRKEGQNVTLSCEQNLNHDAMYWYRQDPGQGLRLIYYSQIVNDFQKGDIAEGYSVSREKKESFPLTVTSAQKNPTAFYLCASSTLGTSGLTQYFGPGTRLTVL.

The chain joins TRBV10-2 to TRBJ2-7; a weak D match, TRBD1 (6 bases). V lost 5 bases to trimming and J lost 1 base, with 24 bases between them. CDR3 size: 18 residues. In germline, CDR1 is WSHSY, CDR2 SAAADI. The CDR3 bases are TGCGCCAGCAGTTCACCCGGCTGGCAGGGGTCCCTATCCTACGAGCAGTACTTC. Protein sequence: CASSSPGWQGSLSYEQYF.

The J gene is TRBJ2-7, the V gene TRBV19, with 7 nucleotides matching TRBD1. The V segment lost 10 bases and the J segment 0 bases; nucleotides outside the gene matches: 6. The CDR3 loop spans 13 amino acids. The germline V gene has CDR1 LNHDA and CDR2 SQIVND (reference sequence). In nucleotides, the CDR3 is TGTGCCACCCGGGACAGCAGCTCCTACGAGCAGTACTTC. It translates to CATRDSSSYEQYF.

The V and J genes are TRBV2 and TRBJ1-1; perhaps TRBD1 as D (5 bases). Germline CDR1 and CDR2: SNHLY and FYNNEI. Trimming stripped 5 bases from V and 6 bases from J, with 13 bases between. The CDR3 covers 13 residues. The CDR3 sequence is CASSNPGVAEAFF. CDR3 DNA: TGTGCCAGCAGTAACCCGGGGGTCGCTGAAGCTTTCTTT.

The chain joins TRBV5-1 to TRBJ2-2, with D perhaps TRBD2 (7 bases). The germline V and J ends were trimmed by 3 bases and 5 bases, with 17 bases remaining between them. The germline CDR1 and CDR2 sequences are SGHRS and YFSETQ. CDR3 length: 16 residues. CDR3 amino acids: CASSSTGREGTGELFF. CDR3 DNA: TGCGCCAGCAGCTCCACAGGGAGGGAAGGGACCGGGGAGCTGTTTTTT. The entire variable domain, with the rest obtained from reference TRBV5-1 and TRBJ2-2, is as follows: KAGVTQTPRYLIKTRGQQVTLSCSPISGHRSVSWYQQTPGQGLQFLFEYFSETQRNKGNFPGRFSGRQFSNSRSEMNVSTLELGDSALYLCASSSTGREGTGELFFGEGSRLTVL.

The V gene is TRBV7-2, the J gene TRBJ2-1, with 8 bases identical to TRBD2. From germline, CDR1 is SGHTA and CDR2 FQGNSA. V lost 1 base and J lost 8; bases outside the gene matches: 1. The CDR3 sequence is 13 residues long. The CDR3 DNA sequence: TGTGCCAGCAGCTTAGAGCGGGGGCATGAGCAGTTCTTC. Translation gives CASSLERGHEQFF. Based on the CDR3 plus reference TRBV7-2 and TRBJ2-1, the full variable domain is GAGVSQSPSNKVTEKGKDVELRCDPISGHTALYWYRQSLGQGLEFLIYFQGNSAPDKSGLPSDRFSAERTGGSVSTLTIQRTQQEDSAVYLCASSLERGHEQFFGPGTRLTVL.

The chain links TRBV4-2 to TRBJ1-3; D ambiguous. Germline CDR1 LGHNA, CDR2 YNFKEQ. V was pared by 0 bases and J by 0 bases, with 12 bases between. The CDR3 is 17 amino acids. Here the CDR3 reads CASSQEGQRFSGNTIYF. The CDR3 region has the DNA TGTGCCAGCAGCCAAGAAGGCCAGCGGTTCTCTGGAAACACCATATATTTT.

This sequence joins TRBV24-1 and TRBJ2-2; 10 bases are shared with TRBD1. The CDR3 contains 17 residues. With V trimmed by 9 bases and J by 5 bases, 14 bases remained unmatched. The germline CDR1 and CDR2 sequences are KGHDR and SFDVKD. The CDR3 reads CATEGFRDRGGTGELFF. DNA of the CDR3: TGTGCCACCGAGGGATTCCGGGACAGGGGAGGAACCGGGGAGCTGTTTTTT.

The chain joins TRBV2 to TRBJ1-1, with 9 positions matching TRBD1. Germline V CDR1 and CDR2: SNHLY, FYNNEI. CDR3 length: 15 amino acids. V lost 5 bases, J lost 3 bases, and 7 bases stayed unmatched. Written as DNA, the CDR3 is TGTGCCAGCAGTAAGATCACAGGGGGCTACACTGAAGCTTTCTTT. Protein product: CASSKITGGYTEAFF.

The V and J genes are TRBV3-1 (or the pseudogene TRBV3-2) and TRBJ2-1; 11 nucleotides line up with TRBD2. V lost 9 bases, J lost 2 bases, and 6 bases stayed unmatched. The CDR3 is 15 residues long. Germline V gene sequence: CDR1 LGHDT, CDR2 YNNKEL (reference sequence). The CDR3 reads CARLAGERTYNEQFF. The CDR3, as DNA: TGTGCCAGACTAGCGGGAGAGAGAACCTACAATGAGCAGTTCTTC.

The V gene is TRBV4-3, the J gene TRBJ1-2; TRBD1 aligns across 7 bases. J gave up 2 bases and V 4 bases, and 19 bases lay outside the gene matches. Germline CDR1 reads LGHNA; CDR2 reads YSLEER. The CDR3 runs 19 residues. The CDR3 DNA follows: TGCGCCAGCAGCCCCCATGCGCCCGAGACAGGGAGTGGCAACTATGGCTACACCTTC. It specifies CASSPHAPETGSGNYGYTF.

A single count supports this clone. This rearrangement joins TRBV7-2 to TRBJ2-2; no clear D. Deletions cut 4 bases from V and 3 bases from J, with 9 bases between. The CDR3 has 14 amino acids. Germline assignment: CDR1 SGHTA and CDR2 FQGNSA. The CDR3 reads CASSSWADTGELFF. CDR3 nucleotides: TGTGCCAGCAGCTCCTGGGCCGACACCGGGGAGCTGTTTTTT.

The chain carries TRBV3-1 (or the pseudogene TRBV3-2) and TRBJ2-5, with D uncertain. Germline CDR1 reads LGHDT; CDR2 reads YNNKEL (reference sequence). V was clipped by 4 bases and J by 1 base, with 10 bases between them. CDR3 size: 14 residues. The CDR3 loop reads CASSPLEIQETQYF. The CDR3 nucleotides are TGTGCCAGCAGCCCCCTGGAGATCCAAGAGACCCAGTACTTC.